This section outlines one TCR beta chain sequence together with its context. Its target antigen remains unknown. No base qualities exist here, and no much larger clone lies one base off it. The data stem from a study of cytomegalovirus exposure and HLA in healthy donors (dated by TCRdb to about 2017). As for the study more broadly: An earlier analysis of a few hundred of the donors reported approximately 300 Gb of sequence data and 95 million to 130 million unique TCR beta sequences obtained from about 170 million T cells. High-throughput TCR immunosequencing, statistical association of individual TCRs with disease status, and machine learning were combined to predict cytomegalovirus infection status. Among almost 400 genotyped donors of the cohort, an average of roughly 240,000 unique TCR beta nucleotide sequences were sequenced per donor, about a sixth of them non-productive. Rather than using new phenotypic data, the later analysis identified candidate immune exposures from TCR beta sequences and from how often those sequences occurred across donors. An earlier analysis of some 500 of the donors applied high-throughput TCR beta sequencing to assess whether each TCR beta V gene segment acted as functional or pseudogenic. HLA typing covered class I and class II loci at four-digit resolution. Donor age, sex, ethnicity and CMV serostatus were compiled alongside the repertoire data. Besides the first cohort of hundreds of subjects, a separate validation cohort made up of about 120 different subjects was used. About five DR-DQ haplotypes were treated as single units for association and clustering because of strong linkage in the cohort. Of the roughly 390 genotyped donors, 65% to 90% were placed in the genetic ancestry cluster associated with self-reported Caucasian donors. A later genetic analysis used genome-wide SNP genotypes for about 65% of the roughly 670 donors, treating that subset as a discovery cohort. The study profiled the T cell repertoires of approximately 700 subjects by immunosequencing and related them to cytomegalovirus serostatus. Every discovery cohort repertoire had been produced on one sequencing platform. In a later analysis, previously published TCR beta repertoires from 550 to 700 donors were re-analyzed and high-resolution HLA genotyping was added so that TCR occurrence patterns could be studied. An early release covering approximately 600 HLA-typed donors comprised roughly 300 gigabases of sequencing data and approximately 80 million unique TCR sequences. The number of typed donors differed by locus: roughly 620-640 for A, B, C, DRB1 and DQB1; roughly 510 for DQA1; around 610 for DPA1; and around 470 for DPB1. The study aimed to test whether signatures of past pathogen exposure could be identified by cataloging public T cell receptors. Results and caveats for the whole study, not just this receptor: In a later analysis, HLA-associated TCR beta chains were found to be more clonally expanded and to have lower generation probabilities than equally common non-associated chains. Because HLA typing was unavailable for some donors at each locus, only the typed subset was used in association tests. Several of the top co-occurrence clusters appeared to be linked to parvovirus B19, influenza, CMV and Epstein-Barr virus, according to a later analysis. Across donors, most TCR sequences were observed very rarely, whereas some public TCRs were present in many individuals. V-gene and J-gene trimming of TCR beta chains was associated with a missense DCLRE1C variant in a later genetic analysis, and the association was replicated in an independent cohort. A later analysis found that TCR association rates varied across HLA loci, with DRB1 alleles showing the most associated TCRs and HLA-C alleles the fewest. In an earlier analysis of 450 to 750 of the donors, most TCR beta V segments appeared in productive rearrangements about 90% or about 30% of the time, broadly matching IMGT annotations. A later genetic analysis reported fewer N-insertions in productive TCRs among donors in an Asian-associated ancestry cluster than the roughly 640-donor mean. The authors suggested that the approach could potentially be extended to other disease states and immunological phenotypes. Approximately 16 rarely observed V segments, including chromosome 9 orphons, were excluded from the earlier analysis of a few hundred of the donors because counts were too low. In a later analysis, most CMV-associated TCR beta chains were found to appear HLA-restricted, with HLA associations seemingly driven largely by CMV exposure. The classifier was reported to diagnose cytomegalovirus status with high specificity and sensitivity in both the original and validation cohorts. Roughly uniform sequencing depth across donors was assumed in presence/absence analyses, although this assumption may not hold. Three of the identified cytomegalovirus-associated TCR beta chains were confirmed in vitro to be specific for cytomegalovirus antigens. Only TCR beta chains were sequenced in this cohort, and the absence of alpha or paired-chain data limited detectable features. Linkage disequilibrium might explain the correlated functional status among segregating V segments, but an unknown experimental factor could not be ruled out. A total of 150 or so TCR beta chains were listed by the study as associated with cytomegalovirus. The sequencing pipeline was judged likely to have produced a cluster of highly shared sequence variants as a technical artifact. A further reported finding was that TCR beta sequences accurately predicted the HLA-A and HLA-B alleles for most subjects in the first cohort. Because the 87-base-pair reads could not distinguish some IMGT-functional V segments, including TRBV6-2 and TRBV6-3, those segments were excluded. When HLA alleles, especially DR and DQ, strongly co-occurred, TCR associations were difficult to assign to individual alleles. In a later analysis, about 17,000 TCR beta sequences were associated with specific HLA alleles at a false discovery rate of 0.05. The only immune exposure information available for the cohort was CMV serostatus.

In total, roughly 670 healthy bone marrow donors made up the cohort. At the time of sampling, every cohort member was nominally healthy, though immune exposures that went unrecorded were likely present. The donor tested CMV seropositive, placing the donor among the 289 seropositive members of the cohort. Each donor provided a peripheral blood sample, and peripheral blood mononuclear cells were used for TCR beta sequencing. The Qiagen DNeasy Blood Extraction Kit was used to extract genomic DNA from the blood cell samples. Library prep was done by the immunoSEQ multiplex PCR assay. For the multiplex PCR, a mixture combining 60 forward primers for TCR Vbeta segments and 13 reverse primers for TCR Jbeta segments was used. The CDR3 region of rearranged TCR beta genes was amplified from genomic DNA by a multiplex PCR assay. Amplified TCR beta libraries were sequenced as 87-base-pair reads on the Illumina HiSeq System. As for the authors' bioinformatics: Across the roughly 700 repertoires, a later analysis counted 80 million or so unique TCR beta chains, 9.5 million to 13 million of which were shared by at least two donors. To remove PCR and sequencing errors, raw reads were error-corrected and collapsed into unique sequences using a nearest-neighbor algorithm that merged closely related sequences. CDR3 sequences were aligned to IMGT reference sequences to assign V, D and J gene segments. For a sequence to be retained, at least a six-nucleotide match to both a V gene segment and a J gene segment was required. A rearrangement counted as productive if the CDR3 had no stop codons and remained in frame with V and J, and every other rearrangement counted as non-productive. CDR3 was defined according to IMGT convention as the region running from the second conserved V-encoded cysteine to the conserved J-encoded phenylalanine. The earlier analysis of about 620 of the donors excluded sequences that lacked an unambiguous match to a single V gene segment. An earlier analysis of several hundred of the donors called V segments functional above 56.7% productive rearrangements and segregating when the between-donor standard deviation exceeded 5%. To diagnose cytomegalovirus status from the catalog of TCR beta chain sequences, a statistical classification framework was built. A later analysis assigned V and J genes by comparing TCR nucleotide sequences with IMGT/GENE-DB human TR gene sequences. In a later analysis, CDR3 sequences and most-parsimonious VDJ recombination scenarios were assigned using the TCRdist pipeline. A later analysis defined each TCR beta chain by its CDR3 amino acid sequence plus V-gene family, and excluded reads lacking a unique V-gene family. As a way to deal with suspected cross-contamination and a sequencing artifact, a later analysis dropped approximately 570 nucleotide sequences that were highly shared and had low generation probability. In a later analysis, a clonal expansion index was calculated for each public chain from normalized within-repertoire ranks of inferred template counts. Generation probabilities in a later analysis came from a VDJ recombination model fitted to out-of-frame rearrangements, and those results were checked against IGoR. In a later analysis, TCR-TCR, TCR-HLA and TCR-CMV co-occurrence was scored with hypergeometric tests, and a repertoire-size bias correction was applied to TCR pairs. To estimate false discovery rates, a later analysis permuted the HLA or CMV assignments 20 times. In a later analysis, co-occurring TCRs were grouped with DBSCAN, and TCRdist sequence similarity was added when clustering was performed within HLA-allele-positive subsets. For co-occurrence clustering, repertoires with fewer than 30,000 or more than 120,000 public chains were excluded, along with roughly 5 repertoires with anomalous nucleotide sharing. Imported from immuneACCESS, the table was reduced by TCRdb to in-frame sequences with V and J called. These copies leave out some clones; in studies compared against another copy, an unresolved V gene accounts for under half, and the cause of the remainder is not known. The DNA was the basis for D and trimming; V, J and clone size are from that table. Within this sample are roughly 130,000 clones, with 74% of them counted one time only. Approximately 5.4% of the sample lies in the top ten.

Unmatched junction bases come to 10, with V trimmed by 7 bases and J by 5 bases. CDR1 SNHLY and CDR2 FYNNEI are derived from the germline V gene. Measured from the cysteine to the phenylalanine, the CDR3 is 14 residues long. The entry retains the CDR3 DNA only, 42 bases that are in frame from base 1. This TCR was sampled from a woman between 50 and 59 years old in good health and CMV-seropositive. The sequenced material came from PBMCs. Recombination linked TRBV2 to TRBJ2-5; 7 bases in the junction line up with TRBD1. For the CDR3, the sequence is CASKEQGPSETQYF. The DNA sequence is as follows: TGTGCCAGCAAGGAACAGGGGCCTTCGGAGACCCAGTACTTC.